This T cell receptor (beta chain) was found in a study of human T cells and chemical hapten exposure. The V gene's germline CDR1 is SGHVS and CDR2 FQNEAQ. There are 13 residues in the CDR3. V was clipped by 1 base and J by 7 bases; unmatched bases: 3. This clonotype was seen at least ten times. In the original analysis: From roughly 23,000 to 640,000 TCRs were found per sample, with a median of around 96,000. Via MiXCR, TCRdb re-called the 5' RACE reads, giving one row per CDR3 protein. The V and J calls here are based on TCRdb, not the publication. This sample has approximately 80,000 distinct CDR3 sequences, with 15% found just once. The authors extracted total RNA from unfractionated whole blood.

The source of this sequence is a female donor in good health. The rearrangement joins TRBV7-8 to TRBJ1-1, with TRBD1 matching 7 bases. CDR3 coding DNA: TGTGCCAGCAGCTTAGTGGGGGACAGTGAAGCTTTCTTT. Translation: CASSLVGDSEAFF.